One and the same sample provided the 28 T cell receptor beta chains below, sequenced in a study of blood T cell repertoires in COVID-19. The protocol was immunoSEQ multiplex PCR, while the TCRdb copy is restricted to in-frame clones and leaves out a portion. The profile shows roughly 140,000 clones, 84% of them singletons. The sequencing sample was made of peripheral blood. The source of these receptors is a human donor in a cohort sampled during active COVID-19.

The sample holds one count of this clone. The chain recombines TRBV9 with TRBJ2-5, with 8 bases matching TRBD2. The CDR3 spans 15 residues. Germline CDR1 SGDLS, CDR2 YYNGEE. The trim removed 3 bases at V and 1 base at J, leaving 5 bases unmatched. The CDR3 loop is CASSGLATFQETQYF. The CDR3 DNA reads TGTGCCAGCAGCGGACTAGCGACATTCCAAGAGACCCAGTACTTC.

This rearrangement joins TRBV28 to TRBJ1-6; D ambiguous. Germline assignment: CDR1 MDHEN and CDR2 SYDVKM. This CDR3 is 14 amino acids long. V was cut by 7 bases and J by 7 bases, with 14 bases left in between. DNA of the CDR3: TGTGCCAGCACCAGAGGTGGGGAGAATTCACCCCTCCACTTT. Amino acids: CASTRGGENSPLHF.

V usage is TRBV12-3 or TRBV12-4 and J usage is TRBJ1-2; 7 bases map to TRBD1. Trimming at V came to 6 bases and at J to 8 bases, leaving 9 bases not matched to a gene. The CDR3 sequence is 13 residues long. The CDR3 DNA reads TGTGCCAGCAGCTCATTTAGGGGGCGCGGCTACACCTTC. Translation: CASSSFRGRGYTF.

The CDR3 protein is CASSYRGQGNYGYTF. CDR3 sequence (DNA): TGTGCCAGCAGTTACCGAGGGCAGGGGAACTATGGCTACACCTTC. This sequence joins TRBV6-5 and TRBJ1-2, with D maybe TRBD1 (6 bases). V shed 2 bases and J shed 2 bases, with 12 bases lying between them. The CDR3 is 15 amino acids. Germline assignment: CDR1 MNHEY and CDR2 SVGAGI.

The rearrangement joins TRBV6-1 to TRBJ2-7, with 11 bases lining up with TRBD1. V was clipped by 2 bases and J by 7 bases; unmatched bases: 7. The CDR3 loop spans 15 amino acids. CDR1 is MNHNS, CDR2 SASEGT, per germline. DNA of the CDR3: TGTGCCAGCAGTGAATCAGGACAGGGGGCTGGAGAGCAGTACTTC. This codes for CASSESGQGAGEQYF.

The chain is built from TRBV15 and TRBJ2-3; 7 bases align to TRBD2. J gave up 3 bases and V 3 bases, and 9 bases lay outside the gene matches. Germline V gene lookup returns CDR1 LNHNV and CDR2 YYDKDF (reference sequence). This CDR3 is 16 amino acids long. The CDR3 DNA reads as TGTGCCACCAGCAGGACCGCCGGGGGGAGAACAGATACGCAGTATTTT. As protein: CATSRTAGGRTDTQYF.

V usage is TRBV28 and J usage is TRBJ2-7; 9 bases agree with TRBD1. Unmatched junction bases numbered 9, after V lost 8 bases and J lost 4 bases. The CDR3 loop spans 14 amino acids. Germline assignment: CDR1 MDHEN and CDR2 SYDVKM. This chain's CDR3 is CASCNRGPGYEQYF. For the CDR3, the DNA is TGTGCCAGCTGCAACAGGGGGCCGGGATACGAGCAGTACTTC.

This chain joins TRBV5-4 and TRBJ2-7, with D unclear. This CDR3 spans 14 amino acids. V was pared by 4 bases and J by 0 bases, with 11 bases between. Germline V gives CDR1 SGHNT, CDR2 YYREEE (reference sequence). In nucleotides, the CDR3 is TGTGCCAGCAGCCCTTTACAAAGCTCCTACGAGCAGTACTTC. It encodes CASSPLQSSYEQYF.

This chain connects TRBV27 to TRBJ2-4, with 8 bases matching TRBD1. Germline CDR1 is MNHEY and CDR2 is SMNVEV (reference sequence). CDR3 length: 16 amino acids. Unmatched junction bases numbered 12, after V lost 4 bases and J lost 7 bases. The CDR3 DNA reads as TGTGCCAGCAGTTCCTCAGGGGGCGCGGGTCTCAACATTCAGTACTTC. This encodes CASSSSGGAGLNIQYF.

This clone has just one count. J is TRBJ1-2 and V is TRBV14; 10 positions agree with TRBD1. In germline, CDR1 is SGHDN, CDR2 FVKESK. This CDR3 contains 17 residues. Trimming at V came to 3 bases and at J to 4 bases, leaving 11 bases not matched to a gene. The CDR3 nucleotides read TGTGCCAGCAGCCAGCGGGACAGGGGCGCCCTATCCTATGGCTACACCTTC. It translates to CASSQRDRGALSYGYTF.

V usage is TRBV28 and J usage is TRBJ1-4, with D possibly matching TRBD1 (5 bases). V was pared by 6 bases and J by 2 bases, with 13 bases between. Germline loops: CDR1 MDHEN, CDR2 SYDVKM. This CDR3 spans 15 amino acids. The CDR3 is CASRTQGGTNEKLFF. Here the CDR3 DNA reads TGTGCCAGCAGGACGCAGGGTGGCACTAATGAAAAACTGTTTTTT.

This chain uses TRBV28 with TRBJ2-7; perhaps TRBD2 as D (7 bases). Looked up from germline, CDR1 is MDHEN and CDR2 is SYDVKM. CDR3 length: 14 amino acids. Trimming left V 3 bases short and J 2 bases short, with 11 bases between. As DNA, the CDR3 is TGTGCCAGCAGTTTGGGGGGGCCCCCCTACGAGCAGTACTTC. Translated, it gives CASSLGGPPYEQYF.

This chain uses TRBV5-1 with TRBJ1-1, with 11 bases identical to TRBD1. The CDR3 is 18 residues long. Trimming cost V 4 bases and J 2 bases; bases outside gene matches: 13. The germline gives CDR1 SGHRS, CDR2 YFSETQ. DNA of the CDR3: TGCGCCAGCAGCCGGACCCCGGGGACAGGGGGTTTTAACACTGAAGCTTTCTTT. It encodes CASSRTPGTGGFNTEAFF.

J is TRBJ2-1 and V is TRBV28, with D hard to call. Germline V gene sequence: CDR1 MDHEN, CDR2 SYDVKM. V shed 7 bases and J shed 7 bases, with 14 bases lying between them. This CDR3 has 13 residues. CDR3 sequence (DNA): TGTGCCAGCATTCAGTCGAACCAAAATGAGCAGTTCTTC. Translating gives CASIQSNQNEQFF. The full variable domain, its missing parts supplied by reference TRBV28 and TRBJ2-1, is DVKVTQSSRYLVKRTGEKVFLECVQDMDHENMFWYRQDPGLGLRLIYFSYDVKMKEKGDIPEGYSVSREKKERFSLILESASTNQTSMYLCASIQSNQNEQFFGPGTRLTVL.

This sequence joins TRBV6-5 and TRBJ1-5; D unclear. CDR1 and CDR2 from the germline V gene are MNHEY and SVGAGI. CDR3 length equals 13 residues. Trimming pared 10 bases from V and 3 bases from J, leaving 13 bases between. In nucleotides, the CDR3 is TGTGCCAACTCAGACCAGGCCAATCAGCCCCAGCATTTT. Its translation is CANSDQANQPQHF.

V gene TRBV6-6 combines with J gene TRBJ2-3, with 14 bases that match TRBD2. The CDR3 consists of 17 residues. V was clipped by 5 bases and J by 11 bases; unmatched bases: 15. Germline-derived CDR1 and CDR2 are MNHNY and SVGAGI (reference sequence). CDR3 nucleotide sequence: TGTGCCAGCAGTCACCGAAGGAGGACTAGCGGGGGGCCCCTGCAGTATTTT. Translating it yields CASSHRRRTSGGPLQYF.

CDR3 sequence: CASSPRTGAGETQYF. The CDR3 DNA follows: TGTGCCAGCAGCCCAAGAACAGGGGCGGGGGAGACCCAGTACTTC. The rearrangement links TRBV5-4 to TRBJ2-5; possible D gene TRBD1, 7 bases. Trimming removed 4 bases from V and 5 bases from J, with 18 bases in between. The CDR3 has 15 amino acids. From germline, CDR1 is SGHNT and CDR2 YYREEE (reference sequence).

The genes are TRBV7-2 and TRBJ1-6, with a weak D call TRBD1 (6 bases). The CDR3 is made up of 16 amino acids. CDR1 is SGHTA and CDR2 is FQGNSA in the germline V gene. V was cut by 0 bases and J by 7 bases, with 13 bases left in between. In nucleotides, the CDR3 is TGTGCCAGCAGCTTAGCGGGGGGGGCTGGGAATTCACCCCTCCACTTT. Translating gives CASSLAGGAGNSPLHF.

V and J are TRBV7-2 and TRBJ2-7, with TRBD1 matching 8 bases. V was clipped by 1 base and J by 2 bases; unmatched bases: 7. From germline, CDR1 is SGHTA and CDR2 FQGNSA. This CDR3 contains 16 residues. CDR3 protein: CASSLVVGQGTYEQYF. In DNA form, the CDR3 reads TGTGCCAGCAGCTTAGTCGTTGGACAGGGTACCTACGAGCAGTACTTC.

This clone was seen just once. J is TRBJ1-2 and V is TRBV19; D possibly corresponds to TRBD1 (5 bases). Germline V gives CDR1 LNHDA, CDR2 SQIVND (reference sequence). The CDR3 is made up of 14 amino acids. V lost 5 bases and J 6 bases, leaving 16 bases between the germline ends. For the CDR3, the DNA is TGTGCCAGTAGTCCGCGGAGGGACGTTGATGGCTACACCTTC. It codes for CASSPRRDVDGYTF.

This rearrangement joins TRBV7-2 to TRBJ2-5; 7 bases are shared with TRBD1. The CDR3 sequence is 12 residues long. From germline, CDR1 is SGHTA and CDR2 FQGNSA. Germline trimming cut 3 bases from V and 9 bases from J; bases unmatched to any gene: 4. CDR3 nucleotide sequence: TGTGCCAGCAGCTTGGCCCAGGGGGCCCAGTACTTC. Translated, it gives CASSLAQGAQYF.

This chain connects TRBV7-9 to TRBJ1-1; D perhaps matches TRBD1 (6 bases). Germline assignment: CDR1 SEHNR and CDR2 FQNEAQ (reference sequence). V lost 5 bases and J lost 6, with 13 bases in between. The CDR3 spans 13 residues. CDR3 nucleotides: TGTGCCAGCAGCCGTAACAGGGACGCTGAAGCTTTCTTT. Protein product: CASSRNRDAEAFF.

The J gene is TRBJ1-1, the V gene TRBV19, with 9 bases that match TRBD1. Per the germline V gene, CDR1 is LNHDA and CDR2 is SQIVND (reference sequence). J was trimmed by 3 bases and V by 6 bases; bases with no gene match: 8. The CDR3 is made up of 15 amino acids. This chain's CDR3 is CASRQQGARDTEAFF. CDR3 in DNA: TGTGCCAGTAGGCAACAGGGGGCGCGGGACACTGAAGCTTTCTTT.

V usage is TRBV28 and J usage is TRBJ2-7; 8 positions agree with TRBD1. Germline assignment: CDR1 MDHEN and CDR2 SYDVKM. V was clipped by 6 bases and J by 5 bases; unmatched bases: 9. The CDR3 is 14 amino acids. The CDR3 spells CASSAQGARDEQYF. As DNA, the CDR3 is TGTGCCAGCAGCGCCCAGGGGGCGCGGGACGAGCAGTACTTC. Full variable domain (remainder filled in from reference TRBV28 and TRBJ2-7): DVKVTQSSRYLVKRTGEKVFLECVQDMDHENMFWYRQDPGLGLRLIYFSYDVKMKEKGDIPEGYSVSREKKERFSLILESASTNQTSMYLCASSAQGARDEQYFGPGTRLTVT.

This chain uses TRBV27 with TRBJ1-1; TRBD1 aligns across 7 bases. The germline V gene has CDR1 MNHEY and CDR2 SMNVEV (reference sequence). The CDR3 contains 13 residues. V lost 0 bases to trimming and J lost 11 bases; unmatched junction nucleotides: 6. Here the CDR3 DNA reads TGTGCCAGCAGTTTATCCCCGGCAGGGGGTGCTTTCTTT. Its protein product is CASSLSPAGGAFF.

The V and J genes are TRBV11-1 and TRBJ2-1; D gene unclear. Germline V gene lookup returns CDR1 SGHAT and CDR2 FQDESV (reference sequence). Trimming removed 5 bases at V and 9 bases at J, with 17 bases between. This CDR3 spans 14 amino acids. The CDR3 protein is CASSLNSRLSEQFF. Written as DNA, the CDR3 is TGTGCCAGCAGCCTGAACAGCCGTTTGAGTGAGCAGTTCTTC.

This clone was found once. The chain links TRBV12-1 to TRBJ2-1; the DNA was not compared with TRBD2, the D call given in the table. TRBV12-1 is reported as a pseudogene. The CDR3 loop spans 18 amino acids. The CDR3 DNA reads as TGTGCCAGCAGTCCTCGCGTCCCCACTAGCCCCTCCTACAATGAGCAGTTCTTC. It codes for CASSPRVPTSPSYNEQFF.

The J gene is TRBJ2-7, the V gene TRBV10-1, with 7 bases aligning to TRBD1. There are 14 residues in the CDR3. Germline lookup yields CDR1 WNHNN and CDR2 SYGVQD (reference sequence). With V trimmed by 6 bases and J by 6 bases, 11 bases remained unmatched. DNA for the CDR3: TGCGCCAGCAGAACCGGGACAGCCGTCCGCGAGCAGTACTTC. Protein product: CASRTGTAVREQYF.